This record concerns one T cell receptor (beta chain) sequence. This entry comes from a study of T cell changes during pregnancy in multiple sclerosis. In germline, CDR1 is SQVTM, CDR2 ANQGSEA. The CDR3 has 14 residues. V lost 4 bases and J 0 bases, leaving 12 bases between the germline ends. Assay: immunoSEQ multiplex PCR; the TCRdb copy retains only in-frame clones and omits some. This table has more than 55,000 clones, approximately 91% appearing once. This chain uses TRBV29-1 with TRBJ1-1, with a weak D call TRBD1 (5 bases). The source of this sequence is a female donor with multiple sclerosis, enrolled in a pregnancy study. This specimen was CD4+ T cells from peripheral blood mononuclear cells, taken in the third trimester of pregnancy. CDR3 nucleotides: TGCAGCGTTGGTAGACAGACAATGAACACTGAAGCTTTCTTT. Amino acids: CSVGRQTMNTEAFF.